Each of the 17 T cell receptor beta chains below was sequenced from the same sample in a study of T cell repertoires in cytomegalovirus infection. TCRdb recomputed calls from the reads with MiXCR, one row per CDR3 protein. The table has about 890,000 distinct CDR3 sequences, around 32% seen once. Antigens of these TCRs are unknown. Specimen: cultured CD8+ T cells from PBMCs, collected from culture after CMV antigen stimulation. All receptors derive from a human donor in good health (CMV status not recorded). Some clones in this sample may be carry-over from other donors' samples.

This clonotype has ten or more counts. V usage is TRBV7-2 and J usage is TRBJ1-5; maybe TRBD1 (6 bases). Germline CDR1 SGHTA, CDR2 FQGNSA. The CDR3 length is 16 residues. The V end was cut by 1 base, the J end by 2 bases, with 12 bases between. The CDR3 region is CASSLVPGEGNQPQHF. As DNA, the CDR3 is TGTGCCAGCAGCTTAGTGCCAGGGGAGGGCAATCAGCCCCAGCATTTT.

This chain uses TRBV9 with TRBJ1-2, with a tentative D call TRBD1 (6 bases). Germline-derived CDR1 and CDR2 are SGDLS and YYNGEE. The CDR3 spans 14 residues. The germline V and J ends were trimmed by 3 bases and 4 bases, with 13 bases remaining between them. The DNA of the CDR3 is TGTGCCAGCAGCGCCCCGTCGACAGGCTATGGCTACACCTTC. It encodes CASSAPSTGYGYTF.

This clonotype showed up just a few times. The chain is built from TRBV11-3 and TRBJ2-7; 8 nucleotides match TRBD2. J lost 2 bases, V lost 0 bases, and 18 bases had no gene match. The CDR3 covers 20 residues. Germline loops: CDR1 SGHNT, CDR2 YENEEA. The CDR3: CASSLDFEFKPGLGAYEQYV. CDR3 in DNA: TGTGCCAGCAGCTTAGATTTTGAGTTCAAACCGGGACTAGGGGCCTACGAGCAGTACGTC.

Comments on this clonotype: It may be a read error: a sequence one base away is much more abundant. This chain connects TRBV7-2 to TRBJ2-2; a possible D gene is TRBD2 (7 bases). This CDR3 has 18 residues. Germline V gene sequence: CDR1 SGHTA, CDR2 FQGNSA. Trimming removed 4 bases at V and 0 bases at J, with 18 bases between. The CDR3 coding sequence is TGTGCCAGCAGCTCACGAGGACGGGGGGCGCCGAACACCGGGGAGCTGTTTTTT. Translating gives CASSSRGRGAPNTGELFF.

The V gene is TRBV12-3 or TRBV12-4, the J gene TRBJ1-2; no reliable D call. The CDR3 sequence is 14 residues long. Between the trimmed V and J ends, which lost 7 bases and 0 bases, there was a span of 12 bases. Written as DNA, the CDR3 is TGTGCCAGCAATACCAATTTAGCTAACTATGGCTACACCTTC. Its translation: CASNTNLANYGYTF.

The V call is TRBV7-9, the J call TRBJ2-7; D is uncertain. This CDR3 region has 13 residues. CDR1 is SEHNR and CDR2 is FQNEAQ in the germline V gene (reference sequence). V shed 5 bases and J shed 3 bases, with 11 bases lying between them. This chain's CDR3 is CASSPERLYEQYF. DNA for the CDR3: TGTGCCAGCAGCCCGGAGAGGCTCTACGAGCAGTACTTC.

The CDR3 DNA sequence: TGTGCCAGTAGTGCCTCACGGGACGAGAACACTGAAGCTTTCTTT. Protein: CASSASRDENTEAFF. The rearrangement joins TRBV19 to TRBJ1-1, with TRBD1 as a possible D gene (5 bases). Germline lookup yields CDR1 LNHDA and CDR2 SQIVND (reference sequence). V was clipped by 5 bases and J by 1 base, with 14 bases between them. This CDR3 spans 15 amino acids.

This clonotype occurred a few times. The chain uses TRBV6-1 and TRBJ2-3; 8 nucleotides line up with TRBD1. With V trimmed by 8 bases and J by 0 bases, 4 bases remained unmatched. The germline V gene has CDR1 MNHNS and CDR2 SASEGT. This CDR3 region has 14 residues. The CDR3 reads CASATGVSTDTQYF. The CDR3 DNA sequence: TGTGCCAGCGCGACAGGGGTGAGCACAGATACGCAGTATTTT.

CDR3 in DNA: TGTGCCAGCAGTTTCACCGGGACAGGGGTCACCGGGGAGCTGTTTTTT. This translates into CASSFTGTGVTGELFF. The chain carries TRBV27 and TRBJ2-2, with TRBD1 identical over 10 bases. The germline V gene has CDR1 MNHEY and CDR2 SMNVEV (reference sequence). This CDR3 is built from 16 residues. The V segment lost 3 bases and the J segment 4 bases; nucleotides outside the gene matches: 5.

This clonotype was seen once. The rearrangement uses TRBV7-9 and TRBJ2-4; TRBD2 might be the D (6 bases). The CDR3 covers 12 residues. Trimming took 7 bases from V and 8 from J, leaving 12 bases between them. The germline CDR1 and CDR2 sequences are SEHNR and FQNEAQ (reference sequence). In DNA form, the CDR3 reads TGTGCCAGCACGAACCCGGGGGACATTCAGTACTTC. Translation gives CASTNPGDIQYF.

About this clonotype: The junction does not match germline at one end; this may be a read error. The chain has TRBV7-7 and TRBJ2-7, with D hard to call. CDR3 length: 13 residues. Germline CDR1 and CDR2: SSHAT and FNYEAQ (reference sequence). The CDR3 here is CASSLDMRYEQYF. The CDR3 DNA reads as TGTGCTAGCAGCTTAGATATGCGCTACGAGCAGTACTTC.

This clonotype has ten or more counts. The CDR3 loop is CASSAPGTGLETQYF. In DNA, the CDR3 is TGTGCCAGCAGCGCACCCGGGACAGGGCTGGAGACCCAGTACTTC. This chain uses TRBV7-6 with TRBJ2-5; 9 bases fit TRBD1. CDR1 is SGHVS, CDR2 FNYEAQ, per germline. The CDR3 contains 15 residues. V lost 5 bases to trimming and J lost 5 bases; unmatched junction nucleotides: 9.

Ten or more counts support this clonotype. The chain combines TRBV25-1 with TRBJ2-5; either TRBD1 or TRBD2 may fit D (5 bases each). CDR1 and CDR2 from the germline V gene are MGHDK and SYGVNS. This CDR3 is built from 16 residues. Between the trimmed V and J ends, which lost 5 bases and 4 bases, there was a span of 20 bases. CDR3 amino acids: CASSYRRWSGRETQYF. CDR3 DNA sequence: TGTGCCAGCAGTTACCGACGTTGGTCGGGACGAGAGACCCAGTACTTC.

The V and J genes are TRBV25-1 and TRBJ1-2; D is ambiguous. V was trimmed by 0 bases and J by 2 bases, leaving 13 bases between them. CDR1 is MGHDK, CDR2 SYGVNS, per germline. This CDR3 comprises 16 residues. The CDR3 here is CASSEYFNSGNYGYTF. CDR3 in DNA: TGTGCCAGCAGTGAATATTTTAACAGTGGAAACTATGGCTACACCTTC.

This clonotype has more than one count but fewer than ten. The chain is built from TRBV5-6 and TRBJ2-1, with TRBD2 matching over 10 bases. The CDR3 spans 17 residues. CDR1 SGHDT and CDR2 YYEEEE come from the germline V gene. Unmatched junction bases numbered 15, after V lost 2 bases and J lost 10 bases. CDR3 nucleotides: TGTGCCAGCAGCTTTTTCGGACTAGCGGTTCCACGGGGGGAGCAGTTCTTC. Translated, it gives CASSFFGLAVPRGEQFF.

The chain has TRBV20-1 and TRBJ1-2; D is unresolved. CDR1 DFQATT and CDR2 SNEGSKA come from the germline V gene (reference sequence). Deletions cut 3 bases from V and 3 bases from J, with 5 bases between. There are 11 residues in the CDR3. CDR3 in DNA: TGCAGTGCTAGCGGGGACTATGGCTACACCTTC. This sequence encodes CSASGDYGYTF.

This clonotype was seen only a few times. The chain joins TRBV9 to TRBJ1-2; the match to TRBD1 covers 7 bases. J gave up 5 bases and V 3 bases, and 10 bases lay outside the gene matches. The germline CDR1 and CDR2 sequences are SGDLS and YYNGEE. This CDR3 contains 15 residues. The CDR3 DNA follows: TGTGCCAGCAGCGCCGGCGGGGGACAGCTATATGGCTACACCTTC. Its protein is CASSAGGGQLYGYTF.